This TCR beta chain was captured in a study of cytomegalovirus exposure and HLA in healthy donors. Study-wide points: With high specificity and sensitivity, the classifier reportedly diagnosed cytomegalovirus status. Most TCR sequences proved rare, with some public TCRs found in many donors.

A roughly 120-subject validation cohort, separate from the 666-subject first cohort, supplied the donors. Of note for this clone: Its antigen is as yet unknown.

Assay: immunoSEQ multiplex PCR; the TCRdb copy retains only in-frame clones and omits some. The sample includes under 400,000 clones, around 86% of them seen just once. Germline lookup yields CDR1 SNHLY and CDR2 FYNNEI. V gave up 11 bases and J gave up 1 base, with 18 bases separating them. The CDR3 spans 14 residues. J is TRBJ2-7 and V is TRBV2, with D possibly TRBD2 on 6 matching bases. The receptor's source is a woman aged 18-35 years in good health and CMV-seronegative. The sample was PBMCs. The CDR3 nucleotides read TGTGCCGCCCCTCGGAGGGGCCGATCCTACGAGCAGTACTTC. Residues: CAAPRRGRSYEQYF.